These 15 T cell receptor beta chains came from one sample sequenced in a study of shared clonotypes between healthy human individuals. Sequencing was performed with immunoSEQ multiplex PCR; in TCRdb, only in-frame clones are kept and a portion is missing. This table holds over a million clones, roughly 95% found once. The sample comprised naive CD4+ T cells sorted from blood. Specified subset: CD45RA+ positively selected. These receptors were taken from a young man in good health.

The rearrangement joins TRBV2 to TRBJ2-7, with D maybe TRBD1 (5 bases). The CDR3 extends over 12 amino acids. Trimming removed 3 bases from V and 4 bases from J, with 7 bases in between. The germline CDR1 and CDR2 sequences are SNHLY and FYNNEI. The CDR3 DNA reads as TGTGCCAGCAGTGAGACAGAGTACGAGCAGTACTTC. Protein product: CASSETEYEQYF.

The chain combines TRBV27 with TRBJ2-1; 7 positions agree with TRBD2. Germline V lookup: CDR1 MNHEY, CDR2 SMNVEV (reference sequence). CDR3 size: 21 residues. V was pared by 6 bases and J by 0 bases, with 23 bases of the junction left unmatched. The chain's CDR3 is CASSQFGSVGLTSNSYNEQFF. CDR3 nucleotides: TGTGCCAGCAGCCAGTTCGGATCGGTGGGACTAACCTCTAACTCCTACAATGAGCAGTTCTTC.

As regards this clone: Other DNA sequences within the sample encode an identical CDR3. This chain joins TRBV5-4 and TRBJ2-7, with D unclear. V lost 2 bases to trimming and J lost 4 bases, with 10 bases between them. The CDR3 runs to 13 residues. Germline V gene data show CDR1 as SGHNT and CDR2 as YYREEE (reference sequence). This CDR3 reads CASSFRASYEQYF. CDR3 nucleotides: TGTGCCAGCAGCTTCCGGGCCTCGTACGAGCAGTACTTC.

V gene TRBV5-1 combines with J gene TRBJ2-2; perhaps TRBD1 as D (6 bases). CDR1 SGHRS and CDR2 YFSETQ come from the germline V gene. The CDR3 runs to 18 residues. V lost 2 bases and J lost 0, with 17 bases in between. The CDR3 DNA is TGCGCCAGCAGCTTACCGACAGGTCCTACACCGAACACCGGGGAGCTGTTTTTT. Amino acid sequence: CASSLPTGPTPNTGELFF.

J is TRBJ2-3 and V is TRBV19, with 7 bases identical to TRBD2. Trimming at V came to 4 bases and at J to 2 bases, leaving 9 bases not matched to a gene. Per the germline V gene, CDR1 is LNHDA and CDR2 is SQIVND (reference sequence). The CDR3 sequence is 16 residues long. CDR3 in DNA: TGTGCCAGTAGTACCTCGGGACTACCCAACACAGATACGCAGTATTTT. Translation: CASSTSGLPNTDTQYF.

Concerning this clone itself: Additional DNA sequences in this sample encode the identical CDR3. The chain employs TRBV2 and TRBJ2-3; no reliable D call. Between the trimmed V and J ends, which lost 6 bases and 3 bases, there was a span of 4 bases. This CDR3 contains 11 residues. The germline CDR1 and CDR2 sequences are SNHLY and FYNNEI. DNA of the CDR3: TGTGCCAGCAGGGTAACAGATACGCAGTATTTT. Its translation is CASRVTDTQYF.

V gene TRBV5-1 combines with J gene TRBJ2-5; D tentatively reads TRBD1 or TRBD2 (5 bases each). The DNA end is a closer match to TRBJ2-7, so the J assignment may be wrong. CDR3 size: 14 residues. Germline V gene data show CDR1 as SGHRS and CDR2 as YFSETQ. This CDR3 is CASTPGPQSHEQYF. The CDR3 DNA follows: TGCGCCAGCACCCCGGGACCCCAGTCCCACGAGCAGTACTTC.

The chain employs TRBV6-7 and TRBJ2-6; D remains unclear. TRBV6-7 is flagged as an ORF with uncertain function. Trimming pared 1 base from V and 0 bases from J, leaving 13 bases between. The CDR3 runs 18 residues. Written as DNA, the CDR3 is TGTGCCAGCAGTTACTGTCAGCCAGCGAACTCTGGGGCCAACGTCCTGACTTTC. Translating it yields CASSYCQPANSGANVLTF.

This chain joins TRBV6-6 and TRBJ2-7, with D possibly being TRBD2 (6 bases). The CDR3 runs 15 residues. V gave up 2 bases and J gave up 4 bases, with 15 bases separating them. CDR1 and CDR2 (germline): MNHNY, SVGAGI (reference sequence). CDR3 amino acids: CASSYPMIAAYEQYF. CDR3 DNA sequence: TGTGCCAGCAGTTACCCTATGATAGCGGCTTACGAGCAGTACTTC.

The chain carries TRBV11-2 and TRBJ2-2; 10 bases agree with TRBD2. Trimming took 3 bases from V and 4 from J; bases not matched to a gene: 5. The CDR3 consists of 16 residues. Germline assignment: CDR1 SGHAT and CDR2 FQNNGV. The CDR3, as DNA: TGTGCCAGCAGCTTGAATCTAGCGGGAGTCACCGGGGAGCTGTTTTTT. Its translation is CASSLNLAGVTGELFF.

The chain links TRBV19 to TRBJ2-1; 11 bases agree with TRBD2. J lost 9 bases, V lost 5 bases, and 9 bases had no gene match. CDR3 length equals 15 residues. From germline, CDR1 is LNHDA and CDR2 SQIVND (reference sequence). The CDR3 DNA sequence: TGTGCCAGTAGTTTAACTAGCGGGAGAGGTGGTGAGCAGTTCTTC. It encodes CASSLTSGRGGEQFF.

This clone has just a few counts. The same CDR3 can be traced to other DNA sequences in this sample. This CDR3 is CAWSVQGDQPQHF. The CDR3, as DNA: TGTGCCTGGAGTGTACAGGGGGATCAGCCCCAGCATTTT. The chain combines TRBV30 with TRBJ1-5; TRBD1 matches 8 bases. V dropped 0 bases and J dropped 5; count of bases not matched to a gene: 0. The CDR3 has 13 amino acids. Germline assignment: CDR1 GTSNPN and CDR2 SVGIG (reference sequence).

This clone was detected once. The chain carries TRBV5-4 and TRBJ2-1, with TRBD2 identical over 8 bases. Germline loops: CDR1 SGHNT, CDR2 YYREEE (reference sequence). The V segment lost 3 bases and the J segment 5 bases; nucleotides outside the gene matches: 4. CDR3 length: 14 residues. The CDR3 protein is CASSSGGGNNEQFF. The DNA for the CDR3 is TGTGCCAGCAGCTCCGGGGGGGGGAACAATGAGCAGTTCTTC.

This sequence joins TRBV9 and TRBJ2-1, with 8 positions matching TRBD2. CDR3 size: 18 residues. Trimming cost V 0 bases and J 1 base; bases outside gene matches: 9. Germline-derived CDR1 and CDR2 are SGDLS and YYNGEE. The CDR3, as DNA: TGTGCCAGCAGCGTAGGGCCCCGGATAGCGGGATCCTACAATGAGCAGTTCTTC. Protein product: CASSVGPRIAGSYNEQFF.

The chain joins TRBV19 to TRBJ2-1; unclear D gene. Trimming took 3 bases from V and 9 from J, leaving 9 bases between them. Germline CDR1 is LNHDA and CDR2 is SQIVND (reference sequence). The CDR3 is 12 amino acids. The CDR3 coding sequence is TGTGCCAGTAGTATGTCTATAGGTGAGCAGTTCTTC. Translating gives CASSMSIGEQFF. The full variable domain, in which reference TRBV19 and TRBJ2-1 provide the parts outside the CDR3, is DGGITQSPKYLFRKEGQNVTLSCEQNLNHDAMYWYRQDPGQGLRLIYYSQIVNDFQKGDIAEGYSVSREKKESFPLTVTSAQKNPTAFYLCASSMSIGEQFFGPGTRLTVL.